A single sample is the source of the 11 T cell receptor beta chains below, sequenced in a study of control samples from healthy donors and cancer patients. This table comes from immunoSEQ multiplex PCR, and its TCRdb copy is limited to in-frame clones, with some not included. The data contain some 4,000 clones, approximately 77% of them singletons. Source material: formalin-fixed, paraffin-embedded tissue. The receptors here all came from a female donor with melanoma.

The J gene is TRBJ1-1, the V gene TRBV7-9, with D tentatively TRBD1 (6 bases). The germline gives CDR1 SEHNR, CDR2 FQNEAQ (reference sequence). Trimming cost V 5 bases and J 4 bases, with 17 bases left between them. This CDR3 spans 15 amino acids. In DNA, the CDR3 is TGTGCCAGCAGCCCTGGTGACGACAGGTTCACTGAAGCTTTCTTT. Translated, it gives CASSPGDDRFTEAFF.

As regards this clone: A junction boundary mismatches the germline segment, possibly from a read error. CDR3 loop: CTSSQGSLGATEAFF. Written as DNA, the CDR3 is TGTACCAGCAGCCAAGGATCTCTAGGCGCCACTGAAGCTTTCTTT. The gene calls are TRBV4-2 and TRBJ1-1; D remains unclear. The germline CDR1 and CDR2 sequences are LGHNA and YNFKEQ. This CDR3 has 15 residues.

This clone was seen only a few times. This chain connects TRBV19 to TRBJ1-2, with D possibly being TRBD1 (6 bases). Germline CDR1 reads LNHDA; CDR2 reads SQIVND (reference sequence). The CDR3 totals 13 residues. V was cut by 11 bases and J by 4 bases, with 17 bases left in between. CDR3 DNA sequence: TGTGCCGGCAATCGGGGGCGCGGCTATGGCTACACCTTC. Its translation: CAGNRGRGYGYTF.

The V and J genes are TRBV7-3 and TRBJ2-1; weak D call: TRBD2 (6 bases). From germline, CDR1 is SGHTA and CDR2 FQGTGA. Trimming stripped 1 base from V and 15 bases from J, with 13 bases between. This CDR3 has 12 amino acids. The CDR3 loop is CASSLRGGRWFF. The CDR3 region has the DNA TGTGCCAGCAGCTTAAGAGGTGGGAGGTGGTTCTTC.

The chain employs TRBV13 and TRBJ2-7, with D uncertain. Per germline, CDR1 PRHDT and CDR2 FYEKMQ (reference sequence). The V end lost 0 bases, the J end lost 4 bases, and 10 bases lay between the germline ends. The CDR3 is made up of 14 amino acids. CDR3 DNA: TGTGCCAGCAGCTTAGGGAAGGGTGGATACGAGCAGTACTTC. This codes for CASSLGKGGYEQYF.

V is TRBV2 and J is TRBJ2-7; D unresolved. V lost 3 bases, J lost 6 bases, and 15 bases lay in between. CDR3 size: 14 residues. Germline CDR1 reads SNHLY; CDR2 reads FYNNEI. The DNA for the CDR3 is TGTGCCAGCAGTGAGCAGGTCCCTCCGGCCGAGCAGTACTTC. It is translated as CASSEQVPPAEQYF.

The rearrangement joins TRBV13 to TRBJ2-3; D is tentatively TRBD1 or TRBD2 (6 bases each). CDR1 PRHDT and CDR2 FYEKMQ come from the germline V gene (reference sequence). This CDR3 region has 14 residues. Trimming stripped 5 bases from V and 5 bases from J, with 14 bases between. The DNA for the CDR3 is TGTGCCAGCAGCATCACTAGCAGGGGAGATACGCAGTATTTT. Amino acids: CASSITSRGDTQYF.

This clone was observed a few times. The chain links TRBV30 to TRBJ2-5; 8 nucleotides line up with TRBD1. J lost 5 bases, V lost 5 bases, and 4 bases had no gene match. Per germline, CDR1 GTSNPN and CDR2 SVGIG (reference sequence). The CDR3 runs 12 residues. The CDR3 is CAWGQGGETQYF. Written as DNA, the CDR3 is TGTGCCTGGGGACAGGGCGGCGAGACCCAGTACTTC. Drawing the rest from reference TRBV30 and TRBJ2-5, the complete variable domain is SQTIHQWPATLVQPVGSPLSLECTVEGTSNPNLYWYRQAAGRGLQLLFYSVGIGQISSEVPQNLSASRPQDRQFILSSKKLLLSDSGFYLCAWGQGGETQYFGPGTRLLVL.

This clone showed up just a few times. The V call is TRBV27, the J call TRBJ2-6; 8 bases are shared with TRBD1. After removal of 5 bases from V and 2 bases from J, the junction contained 17 bases not matched to a gene. CDR1 and CDR2 from the germline V gene are MNHEY and SMNVEV (reference sequence). This CDR3 is built from 20 residues. Here the CDR3 reads CASSTPSTTGAGPGANVLTF. In nucleotides, the CDR3 is TGTGCCAGCAGTACCCCATCCACGACAGGGGCAGGACCTGGGGCCAACGTCCTGACTTTC.

The chain carries TRBV6-5 and TRBJ2-1; D might be TRBD2 (6 bases). The V gene's germline CDR1 is MNHEY and CDR2 SVGAGI. V was clipped by 6 bases and J by 4 bases, with 10 bases between them. The CDR3 runs to 13 residues. CDR3 sequence: CASSLSGYNEQFF. CDR3 coding DNA: TGTGCCAGCAGCCTTAGCGGATACAATGAGCAGTTCTTC.

V gene TRBV7-2 combines with J gene TRBJ2-7; D not resolved. V lost 5 bases and J 5 bases, leaving 13 bases between the germline ends. Germline CDR1 SGHTA, CDR2 FQGNSA. The CDR3 consists of 13 residues. The CDR3 sequence: CASSKMARDEQYF. CDR3 bases: TGTGCCAGCAGCAAGATGGCTAGGGACGAGCAGTACTTC.